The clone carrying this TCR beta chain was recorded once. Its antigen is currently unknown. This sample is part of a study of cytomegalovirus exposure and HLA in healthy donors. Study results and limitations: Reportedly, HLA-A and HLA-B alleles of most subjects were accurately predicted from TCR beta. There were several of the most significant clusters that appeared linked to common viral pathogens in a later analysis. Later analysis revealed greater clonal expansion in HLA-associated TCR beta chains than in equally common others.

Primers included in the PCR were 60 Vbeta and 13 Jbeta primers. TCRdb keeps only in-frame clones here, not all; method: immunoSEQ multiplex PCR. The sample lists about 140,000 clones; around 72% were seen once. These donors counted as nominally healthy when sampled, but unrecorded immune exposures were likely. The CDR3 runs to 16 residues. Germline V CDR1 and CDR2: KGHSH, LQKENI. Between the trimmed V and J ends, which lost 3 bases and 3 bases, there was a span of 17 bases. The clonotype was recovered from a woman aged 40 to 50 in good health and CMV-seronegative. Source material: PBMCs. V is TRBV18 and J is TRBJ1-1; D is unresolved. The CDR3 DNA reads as TGTGCCAGCTCACCCCTTCTCAGGAACGTGTACACTGAAGCTTTCTTT. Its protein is CASSPLLRNVYTEAFF.